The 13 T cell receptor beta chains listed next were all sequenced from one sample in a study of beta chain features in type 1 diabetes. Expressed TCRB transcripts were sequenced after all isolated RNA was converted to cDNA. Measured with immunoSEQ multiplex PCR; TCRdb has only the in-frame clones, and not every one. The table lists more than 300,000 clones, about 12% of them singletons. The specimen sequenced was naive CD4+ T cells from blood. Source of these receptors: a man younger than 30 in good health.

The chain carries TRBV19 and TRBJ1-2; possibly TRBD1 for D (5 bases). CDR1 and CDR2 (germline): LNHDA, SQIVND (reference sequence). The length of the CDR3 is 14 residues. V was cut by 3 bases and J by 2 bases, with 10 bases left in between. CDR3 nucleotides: TGTGCCAGTAGTATTCTCGACAGAAACTATGGCTACACCTTC. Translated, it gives CASSILDRNYGYTF. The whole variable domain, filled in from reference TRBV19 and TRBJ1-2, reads DGGITQSPKYLFRKEGQNVTLSCEQNLNHDAMYWYRQDPGQGLRLIYYSQIVNDFQKGDIAEGYSVSREKKESFPLTVTSAQKNPTAFYLCASSILDRNYGYTFGSGTRLTVV.

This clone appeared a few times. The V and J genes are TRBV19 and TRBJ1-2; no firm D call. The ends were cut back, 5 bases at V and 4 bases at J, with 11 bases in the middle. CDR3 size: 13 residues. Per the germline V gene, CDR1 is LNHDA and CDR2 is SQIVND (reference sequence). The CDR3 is CASSALDVYGYTF. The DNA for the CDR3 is TGTGCCAGTAGTGCCCTAGATGTCTATGGCTACACCTTC.

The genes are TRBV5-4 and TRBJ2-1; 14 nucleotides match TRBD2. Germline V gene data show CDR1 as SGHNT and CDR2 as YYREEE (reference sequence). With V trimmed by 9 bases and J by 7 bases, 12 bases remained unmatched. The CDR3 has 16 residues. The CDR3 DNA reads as TGTGCCACTGCGGTCCCCGGGACTAGCGGGAGTAATGAGCAGTTCTTC. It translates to CATAVPGTSGSNEQFF.

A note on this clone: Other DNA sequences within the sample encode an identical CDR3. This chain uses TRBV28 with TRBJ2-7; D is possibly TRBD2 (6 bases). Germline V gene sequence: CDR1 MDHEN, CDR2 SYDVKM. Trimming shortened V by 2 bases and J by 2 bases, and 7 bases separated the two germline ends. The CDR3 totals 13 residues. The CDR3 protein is CASSLAGPYEQYF. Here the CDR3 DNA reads TGTGCCAGCAGTTTAGCGGGGCCCTACGAGCAGTACTTC.

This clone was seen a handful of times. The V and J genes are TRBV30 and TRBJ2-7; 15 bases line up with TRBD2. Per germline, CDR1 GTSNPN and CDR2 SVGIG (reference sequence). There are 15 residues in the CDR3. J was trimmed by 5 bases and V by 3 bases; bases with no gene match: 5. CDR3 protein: CAWRTGLAGGHEQYF. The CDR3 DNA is TGTGCCTGGAGAACGGGACTAGCGGGAGGCCACGAGCAGTACTTC.

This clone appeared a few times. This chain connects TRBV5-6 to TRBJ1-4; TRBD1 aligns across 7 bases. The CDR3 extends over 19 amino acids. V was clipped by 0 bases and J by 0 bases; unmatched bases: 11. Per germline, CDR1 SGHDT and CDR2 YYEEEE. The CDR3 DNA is TGTGCCAGCAGCTTGGGTGTCGGGACAGTTATAGCAACTAATGAAAAACTGTTTTTT. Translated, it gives CASSLGVGTVIATNEKLFF.

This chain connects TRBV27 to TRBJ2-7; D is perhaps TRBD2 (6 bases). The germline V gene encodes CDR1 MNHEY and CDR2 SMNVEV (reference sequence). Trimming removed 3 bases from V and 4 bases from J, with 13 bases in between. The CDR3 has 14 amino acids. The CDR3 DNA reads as TGTGCCAGCAGTTTTGTGGGACTGAGTTACGAGCAGTACTTC. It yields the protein CASSFVGLSYEQYF.

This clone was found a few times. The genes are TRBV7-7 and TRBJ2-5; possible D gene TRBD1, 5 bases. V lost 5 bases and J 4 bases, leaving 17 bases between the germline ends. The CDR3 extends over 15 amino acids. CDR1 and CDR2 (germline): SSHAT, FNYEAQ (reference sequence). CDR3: CASSPGSGFPETQYF. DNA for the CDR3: TGTGCCAGCAGCCCCGGCTCAGGGTTCCCAGAGACCCAGTACTTC.

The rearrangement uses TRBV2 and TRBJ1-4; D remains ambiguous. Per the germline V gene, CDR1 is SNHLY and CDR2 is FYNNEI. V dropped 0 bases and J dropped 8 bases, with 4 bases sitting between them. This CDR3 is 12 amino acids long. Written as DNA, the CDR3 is TGTGCCAGCAGTGAAGCGCGGGAAAAACTGTTTTTT. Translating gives CASSEAREKLFF.

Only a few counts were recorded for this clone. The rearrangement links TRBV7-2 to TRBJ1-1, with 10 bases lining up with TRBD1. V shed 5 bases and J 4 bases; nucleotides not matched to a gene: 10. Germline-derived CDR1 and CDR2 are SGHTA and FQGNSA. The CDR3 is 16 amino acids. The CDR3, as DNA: TGTGCCAGCAGCCTACGACAGGGGGCGTTTTCCACTGAAGCTTTCTTT. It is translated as CASSLRQGAFSTEAFF.

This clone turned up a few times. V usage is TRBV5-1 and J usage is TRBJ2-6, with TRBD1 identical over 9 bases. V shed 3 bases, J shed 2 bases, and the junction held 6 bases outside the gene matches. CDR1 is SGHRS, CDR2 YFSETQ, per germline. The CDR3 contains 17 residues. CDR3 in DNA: TGCGCCAGCAGCTCGGGACAGGGAGACGCTGGGGCCAACGTCCTGACTTTC. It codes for CASSSGQGDAGANVLTF.

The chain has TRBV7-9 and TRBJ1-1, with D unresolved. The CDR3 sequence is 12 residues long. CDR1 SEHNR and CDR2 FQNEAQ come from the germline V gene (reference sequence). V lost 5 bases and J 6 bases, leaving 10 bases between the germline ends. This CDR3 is CASSREGSEAFF. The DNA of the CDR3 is TGTGCCAGCAGCAGAGAGGGTTCTGAAGCTTTCTTT.

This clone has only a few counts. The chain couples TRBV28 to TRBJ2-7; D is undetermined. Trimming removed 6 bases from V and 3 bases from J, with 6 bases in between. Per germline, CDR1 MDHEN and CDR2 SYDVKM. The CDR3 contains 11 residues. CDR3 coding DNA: TGTGCCAGCAGAACAGACTACGAGCAGTACTTC. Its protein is CASRTDYEQYF.